The 32 T cell receptor beta chains reported below all come from one sample, sequenced in a study of OX40 agonist ivuxolimab in advanced cancers. The repertoire was sequenced with immunoSEQ multiplex PCR; TCRdb's copy has only in-frame clones and lacks some. The repertoire holds approximately 51,000 clones, with around 73% as singletons. The starting material was CD4+ or CD8+ T cells sorted from blood, obtained in a trial of the OX40 agonist ivuxolimab. These receptors were obtained from an adult with an advanced solid tumor such as melanoma, head and neck, liver or kidney cancer.

This clone was seen repeatedly, ten times or more. The J gene is TRBJ1-4, the V gene TRBV7-2; D gene unclear. Germline V CDR1 and CDR2: SGHTA, FQGNSA. This CDR3 is built from 17 residues. V gave up 5 bases and J gave up 3 bases, with 19 bases separating them. Written as DNA, the CDR3 is TGTGCCAGCAGCCCGCGACCAGGCCTCGCGGCTAATGAAAAACTGTTTTTT. Translated, it gives CASSPRPGLAANEKLFF.

The chain combines TRBV18 with TRBJ2-1, with TRBD1 as a possible D gene (6 bases). CDR1 and CDR2 (germline): KGHSH, LQKENI. V shed 3 bases and J shed 2 bases, with 14 bases lying between them. There are 16 residues in the CDR3. CDR3 nucleotides: TGTGCCAGCTCACCGCCCAGCAGGGGAGCCTACAATGAGCAGTTCTTC. Encoded protein: CASSPPSRGAYNEQFF.

This clone was seen just once. This rearrangement joins TRBV10-3 to TRBJ1-4; D is perhaps TRBD1 (5 bases). The CDR3 extends over 14 amino acids. Germline V gene sequence: CDR1 ENHRY, CDR2 SYGVKD. V lost 7 bases to trimming and J lost 5 bases, with 14 bases between them. CDR3 protein: CAIKSDSLNEKLFF. CDR3 DNA sequence: TGTGCCATCAAATCTGACAGCCTGAATGAAAAACTGTTTTTT.

The chain couples TRBV2 to TRBJ2-7, with 7 nucleotides matching TRBD1. CDR1 and CDR2 from the germline V gene are SNHLY and FYNNEI. V dropped 6 bases and J dropped 2; count of bases not matched to a gene: 7. CDR3 length: 14 amino acids. As DNA, the CDR3 is TGTGCCAGCAGGGCAGGACAGGCCGCCTACGAGCAGTACTTC. Translation gives CASRAGQAAYEQYF.

The genes are TRBV11-2 and TRBJ2-2; 12 bases map to TRBD2. V lost 4 bases and J lost 1; bases outside the gene matches: 4. CDR3 size: 17 residues. Per the germline V gene, CDR1 is SGHAT and CDR2 is FQNNGV. DNA of the CDR3: TGTGCCAGCAGCTCCGGACTAGCGGGATTGAACACCGGGGAGCTGTTTTTT. The encoded protein is CASSSGLAGLNTGELFF. The whole variable domain, filled in from reference TRBV11-2 and TRBJ2-2, reads EAGVAQSPRYKIIEKRQSVAFWCNPISGHATLYWYQQILGQGPKLLIQFQNNGVVDDSQLPKDRFSAERLKGVDSTLKIQPAKLEDSAVYLCASSSGLAGLNTGELFFGEGSRLTVL.

V usage is TRBV5-1 and J usage is TRBJ2-7; weak D call: TRBD2 (6 bases). V was pared by 4 bases and J by 7 bases, with 18 bases between. The CDR3 is 14 amino acids. From germline, CDR1 is SGHRS and CDR2 YFSETQ. The CDR3, as DNA: TGCGCCAGCAGCCCGGGACTCGTGGGACTGGAGCAGTACTTC. Its translation is CASSPGLVGLEQYF. Combining the CDR3 with reference TRBV5-1 and TRBJ2-7 gives the whole variable domain KAGVTQTPRYLIKTRGQQVTLSCSPISGHRSVSWYQQTPGQGLQFLFEYFSETQRNKGNFPGRFSGRQFSNSRSEMNVSTLELGDSALYLCASSPGLVGLEQYFGPGTRLTVT.

This clone was seen just once. V and J are TRBV18 and TRBJ1-6; tentatively, D is TRBD1 (5 bases). The CDR3 extends over 15 amino acids. Trimming pared 5 bases from V and 0 bases from J, leaving 8 bases between. Germline loops: CDR1 KGHSH, CDR2 LQKENI. CDR3 amino acids: CASSSDSSYNSPLHF. For the CDR3, the DNA is TGTGCCAGCTCATCCGACAGCTCCTATAATTCACCCCTCCACTTT.

This chain joins TRBV11-2 and TRBJ2-7; 11 positions match TRBD2. CDR3 size: 16 residues. Germline CDR1 is SGHAT and CDR2 is FQNNGV. The V and J ends lost 4 bases and 4 bases, in that order; junction bases with no gene match: 9. CDR3: CASSSTWVAGGYEQYF. Written as DNA, the CDR3 is TGTGCCAGCAGCTCAACGTGGGTAGCGGGAGGGTACGAGCAGTACTTC.

The chain employs TRBV7-9 and TRBJ2-1, with 7 bases that match TRBD1. Germline values: CDR1 SEHNR, CDR2 FQNEAQ (reference sequence). The length of the CDR3 is 15 residues. V was clipped by 5 bases and J by 0 bases; unmatched bases: 4. In DNA form, the CDR3 reads TGTGCCAGCAGCCAGGGGGACAGCTCCTACAATGAGCAGTTCTTC. Protein product: CASSQGDSSYNEQFF. Full variable domain (remainder filled in from reference TRBV7-9 and TRBJ2-1): DTGVSQNPRHKITKRGQNVTFRCDPISEHNRLYWYRQTLGQGPEFLTYFQNEAQLEKSRLLSDRFSAERPKGSFSTLEIQRTEQGDSAMYLCASSQGDSSYNEQFFGPGTRLTVL.

This clone occurred a few times. The chain joins TRBV7-3 to TRBJ2-5; 9 positions match TRBD1. CDR1 SGHTA and CDR2 FQGTGA come from the germline V gene. J lost 5 bases, V lost 2 bases, and 15 bases had no gene match. This CDR3 is 18 amino acids long. The CDR3 region is CASSLWGPGTGSGETQYF. The CDR3 DNA is TGTGCCAGCAGCTTATGGGGCCCCGGGACAGGGTCTGGGGAGACCCAGTACTTC.

This chain joins TRBV28 and TRBJ1-1, with 7 bases that match TRBD1. The CDR3 is 15 residues long. J was trimmed by 4 bases and V by 4 bases; bases with no gene match: 9. Germline-derived CDR1 and CDR2 are MDHEN and SYDVKM. DNA of the CDR3: TGTGCCAGCAGTTCTCGGACAGGCCTGGGCACTGAAGCTTTCTTT. Protein product: CASSSRTGLGTEAFF.

There are a few counts of this clone. The chain is built from TRBV10-2 and TRBJ2-1; TRBD1 is a possible D gene (5 bases). The germline V gene has CDR1 WSHSY and CDR2 SAAADI. The CDR3 length is 13 residues. V lost 5 bases and J lost 16, with 21 bases in between. The CDR3: CASSLEGRTTLFF. CDR3 coding DNA: TGCGCCAGCAGTCTTGAAGGTCGGACAACTTTATTCTTC.

The chain couples TRBV9 to TRBJ2-5; 10 bases match TRBD2. The CDR3 sequence is 15 residues long. Germline V gives CDR1 SGDLS, CDR2 YYNGEE. Trimming cost V 0 bases and J 2 bases; bases outside gene matches: 1. As DNA, the CDR3 is TGTGCCAGCAGCGTAGCTAGCGGGAGACAAGAGACCCAGTACTTC. Translation: CASSVASGRQETQYF.

The gene calls are TRBV5-4 and TRBJ2-3; TRBD2 aligns across 13 bases. V was pared by 9 bases and J by 4 bases, with 8 bases of the junction left unmatched. This CDR3 region has 15 residues. CDR1 and CDR2 from the germline V gene are SGHNT and YYREEE (reference sequence). The CDR3 coding sequence is TGTGCCACCGCCTTGACTAGCGGGAGGCCAGATACGCAGTATTTT. This gives the protein CATALTSGRPDTQYF. The variable domain in full, with the rest retrieved from reference TRBV5-4 and TRBJ2-3, is ETGVTQSPTHLIKTRGQQVTLRCSSQSGHNTVSWYQQALGQGPQFIFQYYREEENGRGNFPPRFSGLQFPNYSSELNVNALELDDSALYLCATALTSGRPDTQYFGPGTRLTVL.

This chain links TRBV7-9 with TRBJ1-2, with 7 bases identical to TRBD1. This CDR3 comprises 14 residues. Unmatched junction bases numbered 10, after V lost 4 bases and J lost 8 bases. Per the germline V gene, CDR1 is SEHNR and CDR2 is FQNEAQ (reference sequence). For the CDR3, the DNA is TGTGCCAGCAGCTGGGGTCTCACAGGGGACGGCTACACCTTC. Encoded protein: CASSWGLTGDGYTF.

The gene calls are TRBV6-5 and TRBJ2-7; a weak D match, TRBD1 (6 bases). The germline V and J ends were trimmed by 0 bases and 6 bases, with 15 bases remaining between them. The length of the CDR3 is 15 residues. Germline V gives CDR1 MNHEY, CDR2 SVGAGI. The chain's CDR3 is CASSYSRDIEGEQYF. The CDR3 DNA is TGTGCCAGCAGTTACTCCCGGGACATAGAAGGCGAGCAGTACTTC.

This rearrangement joins TRBV28 to TRBJ1-4; no definite D call. Between the trimmed V and J ends, which lost 6 bases and 8 bases, there was a span of 16 bases. CDR3 length: 14 amino acids. The germline V gene encodes CDR1 MDHEN and CDR2 SYDVKM. CDR3 loop: CASSLDRVLEKLFF. The CDR3 DNA follows: TGTGCCAGCAGCCTGGATCGGGTTTTAGAAAAACTGTTTTTT.

This chain links TRBV6-6 with TRBJ2-1; no clear D. V lost 6 bases to trimming and J lost 12 bases, with 12 bases between them. Germline assignment: CDR1 MNHNY and CDR2 SVGAGI (reference sequence). This CDR3 is 11 amino acids long. The DNA for the CDR3 is TGTGCCAGCAGCCCCGCCCTAGGGCAGTTCTTC. This encodes CASSPALGQFF.

This clone was observed once. The chain has TRBV5-1 and TRBJ2-5; D perhaps matches TRBD1 (6 bases). The V end was cut by 5 bases, the J end by 4 bases, with 12 bases between. CDR3 length: 13 amino acids. Germline V gene sequence: CDR1 SGHRS, CDR2 YFSETQ. As DNA, the CDR3 is TGCGCCAGCAGAACAGGGCGAGGAGAGACCCAGTACTTC. Translation gives CASRTGRGETQYF.

The V gene is TRBV2, the J gene TRBJ2-3, with TRBD2 identical over 7 bases. The CDR3 sequence is 16 residues long. The V and J ends lost 4 bases and 1 base, in that order; junction bases with no gene match: 8. CDR1 and CDR2 (germline): SNHLY, FYNNEI. CDR3 DNA sequence: TGTGCCAGCAGTGCGTTCCGGGGGGACGGCACAGATACGCAGTATTTT. Protein product: CASSAFRGDGTDTQYF. The full variable domain, with the rest looked up from reference TRBV2 and TRBJ2-3, is EPEVTQTPSHQVTQMGQEVILRCVPISNHLYFYWYRQILGQKVEFLVSFYNNEISEKSEIFDDQFSVERPDGSNFTLKIRSTKLEDSAMYFCASSAFRGDGTDTQYFGPGTRLTVL.

This clone was seen once. This chain joins TRBV7-6 and TRBJ2-2; 13 bases agree with TRBD2. V trimming: 5 bases; J trimming: 4 bases; junction bases outside the gene matches: 10. CDR1 and CDR2 from the germline V gene are SGHVS and FNYEAQ. The CDR3 is 18 amino acids. The CDR3 loop is CASSLGLAGVRGTGELFF. The CDR3 DNA reads TGTGCCAGCAGCCTTGGACTAGCGGGAGTTCGCGGCACCGGGGAGCTGTTTTTT.

The chain is built from TRBV7-9 and TRBJ2-3; D could derive from TRBD1 or TRBD2 (5 bases each). Germline V gives CDR1 SEHNR, CDR2 FQNEAQ (reference sequence). V was clipped by 1 base and J by 5 bases, with 13 bases between them. The CDR3 is 15 residues long. The CDR3 DNA reads TGTGCCAGCAGCTTAGAGGCCCGGGGCGGAGATACGCAGTATTTT. Its protein product is CASSLEARGGDTQYF.

V and J are TRBV27 and TRBJ1-4; tentative D call: TRBD1 (6 bases). Germline values: CDR1 MNHEY, CDR2 SMNVEV (reference sequence). This CDR3 comprises 17 residues. Trimming cost V 7 bases and J 1 base, with 19 bases left between them. The CDR3 here is CASKGGKRGVTNEKLFF. The CDR3 coding sequence is TGTGCCAGCAAGGGGGGTAAACGGGGAGTAACTAATGAAAAACTGTTTTTT.

This clone was counted only a few times. The same CDR3 can be traced to other DNA sequences in this sample. The gene calls are TRBV18 and TRBJ1-5; no reliable D call. The V end lost 2 bases, the J end lost 4 bases, and 6 bases lay between the germline ends. Germline V CDR1 and CDR2: KGHSH, LQKENI. The CDR3 is made up of 13 amino acids. CDR3 amino acids: CASSPGQNQPQHF. CDR3 DNA sequence: TGTGCCAGCTCACCAGGGCAGAATCAGCCCCAGCATTTT.

The rearrangement uses TRBV30 and TRBJ1-1, with a possible D match to TRBD1 (5 bases). The germline V gene encodes CDR1 GTSNPN and CDR2 SVGIG (reference sequence). V gave up 1 base and J gave up 7 bases, with 10 bases separating them. The CDR3 sequence is 12 residues long. CDR3 region: CAWSGQSLEAFF. DNA for the CDR3: TGTGCCTGGAGTGGACAGTCCCTTGAAGCTTTCTTT.

The table lists this clone with a few counts. This chain uses TRBV6-6 with TRBJ1-6; perhaps TRBD1 as D (6 bases). The length of the CDR3 is 15 residues. V dropped 4 bases and J dropped 1 base, with 8 bases sitting between them. CDR1 is MNHNY and CDR2 is SVGAGI in the germline V gene (reference sequence). CDR3 sequence (DNA): TGTGCCAGCAGTTTACAGGGATCCTATAATTCACCCCTCCACTTT. Its protein is CASSLQGSYNSPLHF.

The chain recombines TRBV7-2 with TRBJ2-4; the D is unclear. V was cut by 4 bases and J by 0 bases, with 19 bases left in between. Looked up from germline, CDR1 is SGHTA and CDR2 is FQGNSA. The CDR3 is made up of 18 amino acids. Here the CDR3 reads CASSSRSGDEGAKNIQYF. The CDR3 region has the DNA TGTGCCAGCAGCTCCCGTTCAGGAGACGAAGGAGCCAAAAACATTCAGTACTTC.

This clone was recorded only once. The rearrangement joins TRBV19 to TRBJ2-3, with 7 bases that match TRBD1. Germline V gives CDR1 LNHDA, CDR2 SQIVND (reference sequence). V dropped 4 bases and J dropped 0; count of bases not matched to a gene: 7. This CDR3 comprises 16 residues. CDR3 coding DNA: TGTGCCAGTAGTAGAGGGACAGTCACTAGCACAGATACGCAGTATTTT. Translating gives CASSRGTVTSTDTQYF.

The chain is built from TRBV5-1 and TRBJ2-7, with TRBD2 identical over 10 bases. J lost 0 bases, V lost 0 bases, and 3 bases had no gene match. Germline V CDR1 and CDR2: SGHRS, YFSETQ. The CDR3 contains 16 residues. CDR3 DNA: TGCGCCAGCAGCTTGGGGACTAGCGGATACTCCTACGAGCAGTACTTC. Translating gives CASSLGTSGYSYEQYF.

The chain joins TRBV7-3 to TRBJ2-1, with 8 bases matching TRBD2. V lost 5 bases to trimming and J lost 7 bases; unmatched junction nucleotides: 13. CDR1 and CDR2 (germline): SGHTA, FQGTGA. The length of the CDR3 is 16 residues. The CDR3 region is CASSPKPGLETNEQFF. In DNA form, the CDR3 reads TGTGCCAGCAGCCCCAAGCCGGGACTAGAAACGAATGAGCAGTTCTTC.

The chain uses TRBV7-9 and TRBJ1-1; D is uncertain. The length of the CDR3 is 12 residues. Per germline, CDR1 SEHNR and CDR2 FQNEAQ (reference sequence). V lost 1 base to trimming and J lost 6 bases, with 6 bases between them. The CDR3 DNA is TGTGCCAGCAGCTTAGTCGCGGCTGAAGCTTTCTTT. Its translation: CASSLVAAEAFF.

This chain connects TRBV6-5 to TRBJ1-2, with D unresolved. This CDR3 has 13 amino acids. Germline CDR1 is MNHEY and CDR2 is SVGAGI. Trimming took off 8 bases at V and 3 bases at J, with 13 bases between the two ends. CDR3 sequence (DNA): TGTGCCAGCGGGCGGGCGCGTGACTATGGCTACACCTTC. This encodes CASGRARDYGYTF.